This TCR beta chain stems from a study of beta chain features in type 1 diabetes (dated by TCRdb to between 2017 and 2018). Looking at the study overall: Mean age, gender distribution, total cell number and subset yield did not differ between patients and healthy donors. A total of roughly 100,000,000 sorted cells were examined across all samples, and the number of cells per subset was strongly correlated with RNA yield. The study compared TCRB repertoires of sorted circulating CD4+ T cell subsets between recently diagnosed type 1 diabetes patients and matched healthy donors. Whereas all 30 or so donors provided naive and central memory subsets, regulatory and stem cell-like memory subsets were isolated from just 8 patients and about 8 healthy donors.

Points on this clone: The antigen it recognizes is unknown. Per-nucleotide qualities are absent, and no much larger clonotype sits a single base away.

V trim: 5 bases; J trim: 7 bases; unmatched bases: 2. Spanning cysteine to phenylalanine, the CDR3 consists of 13 amino acids. Solely the CDR3 DNA is kept, with 39 bases framed from the first base. CDR1 SEHNR and CDR2 FQNEAQ were looked up in the germline V gene (reference sequence). Each donor gave one peripheral blood draw, roughly 120 mL on average, collected into heparinised tubes. A BD FACSAria II was used to sort naive, central memory, regulatory and stem cell-like memory CD4+ T cells with a panel that included CD45RO, CCR7, CD25, CD127, CD95 and CD27. All sorted populations exceeded 98% purity. PBMCs were isolated immediately by Lymphoprep density gradient centrifugation and stained directly without culture. To minimize batch effects, samples were stained and sorted in pairs, one healthy donor with one patient per experiment. All of the isolated RNA was reverse transcribed with the High Capacity cDNA Reverse Transcription Kit, so expressed TCRB transcripts were sequenced. Naive, central memory and regulatory T cell samples underwent deep immunoSEQ sequencing, averaging around 3.9 million total reads per sample. After sorted cells were lysed in RLT buffer, RNA was extracted with DNase-treated RNeasy Micro or Mini kits, with the choice depending on cell number. Each cell subset was processed on its own to prevent cross-contamination, while patient and healthy donor samples were processed together. The immunoSEQ multiplex PCR was used to amplify TCRB sequences from cDNA, yielding 87-bp fragments that span the CDR3 region. The amplicons were sequenced using the Illumina HiSeq platform. The study's processing was this. PCR bias was corrected computationally using synthetic template baselines, and reads within Hamming distance 2 were collapsed, with unmergeable singletons discarded. By aligning reads against IMGT, V, D and J genes, CDR3 length, and insertions or deletions at six rearrangement sites were assigned. Within each subset, clonotype counts were normalized to sorted cell number, and only after that were true diversity and Gini coefficients computed with the tcR R package. Repertoire sharing was quantified using the overlap coefficient calculated on TCRB nucleotide sequences. Held by TCRdb, this immuneACCESS table contains in-frame sequences only and omits some clones. Under half of the omission traces to an unresolved V gene where checked; the cause of the rest is unknown. V and J calls and clone size come straight from that table; D and trimming were deduced from the DNA. The sample table holds 150,000 or so clones, of which 6.5% to 10% were seen once. The leading ten clones occupy 0.45% to 0.55% of the sample.

Study-level results and caveats: A moderate but significant shortening of TCRB CDR3 length was observed in type 1 diabetes patients in all four CD4+ subsets. Naive, central memory and regulatory TCRB repertoires appeared more similar among patients than among healthy donors. Because the HLA sub-analyses included only small numbers of individuals, any influence of HLA type on TCRB rearrangement was left unresolved. Because cDNA was sequenced instead of genomic DNA, highly expressing activated cells could be over-represented, though the groups showed no difference in activation or CD3 levels. Shorter templates might be favored by PCR, yet because patient and control samples were amplified and corrected together, any such skew would affect both groups equally. Patients with type 1 diabetes made fewer insertions and deleted more nucleotides at VDJ recombination sites, implying thymic rearrangement abnormalities.

The sequenced material came from central memory CD4+ T cells from blood. The TCR sequence derives from a woman aged 18-29 years with type 1 diabetes. This chain joins TRBV7-9 to TRBJ1-6; 7 of the junction bases match TRBD1. DNA sequence: TGTGCCAGCAGCAAACAGGGGAATTCACCCCTCCACTTT. This gives the protein CASSKQGNSPLHF.